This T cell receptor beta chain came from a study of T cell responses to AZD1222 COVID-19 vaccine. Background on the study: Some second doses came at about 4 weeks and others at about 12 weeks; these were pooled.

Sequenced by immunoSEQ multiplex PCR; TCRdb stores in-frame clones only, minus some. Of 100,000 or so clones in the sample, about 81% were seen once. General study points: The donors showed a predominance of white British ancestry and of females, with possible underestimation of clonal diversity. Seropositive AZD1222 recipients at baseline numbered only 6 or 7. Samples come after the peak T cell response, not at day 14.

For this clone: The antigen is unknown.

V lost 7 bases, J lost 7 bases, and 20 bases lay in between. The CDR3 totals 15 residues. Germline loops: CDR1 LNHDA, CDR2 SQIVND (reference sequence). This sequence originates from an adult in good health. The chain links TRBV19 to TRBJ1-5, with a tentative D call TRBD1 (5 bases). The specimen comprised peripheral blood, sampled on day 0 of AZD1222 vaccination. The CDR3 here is CASKGWQGTRQPQHF. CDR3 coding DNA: TGTGCCAGTAAAGGTTGGCAGGGCACGAGACAGCCCCAGCATTTT.